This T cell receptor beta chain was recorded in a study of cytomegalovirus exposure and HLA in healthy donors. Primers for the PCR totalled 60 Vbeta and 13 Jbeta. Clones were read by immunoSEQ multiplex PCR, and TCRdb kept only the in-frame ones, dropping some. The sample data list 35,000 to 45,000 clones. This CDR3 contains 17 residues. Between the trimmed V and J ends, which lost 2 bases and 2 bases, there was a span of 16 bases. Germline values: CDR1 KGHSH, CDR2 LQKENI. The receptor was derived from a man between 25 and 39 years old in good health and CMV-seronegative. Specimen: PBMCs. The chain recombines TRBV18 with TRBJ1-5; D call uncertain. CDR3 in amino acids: CASSPTAGNSGNQPQHF. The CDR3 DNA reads TGTGCCAGCTCACCAACGGCGGGGAATAGCGGCAATCAGCCCCAGCATTTT.